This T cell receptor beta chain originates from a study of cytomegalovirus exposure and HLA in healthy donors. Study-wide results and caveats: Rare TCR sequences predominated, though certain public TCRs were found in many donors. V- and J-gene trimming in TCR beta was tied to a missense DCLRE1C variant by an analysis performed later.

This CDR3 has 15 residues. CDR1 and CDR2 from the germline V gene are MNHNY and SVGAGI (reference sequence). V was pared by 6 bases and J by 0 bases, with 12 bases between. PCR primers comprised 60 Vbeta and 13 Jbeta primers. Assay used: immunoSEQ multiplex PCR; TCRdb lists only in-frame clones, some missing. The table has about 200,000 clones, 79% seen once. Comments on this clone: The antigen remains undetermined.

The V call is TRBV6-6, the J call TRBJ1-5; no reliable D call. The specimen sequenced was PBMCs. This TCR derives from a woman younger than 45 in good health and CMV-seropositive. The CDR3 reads CASRPTSSSNQPQHF. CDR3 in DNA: TGTGCCAGCAGGCCCACGAGTTCTAGCAATCAGCCCCAGCATTTT.